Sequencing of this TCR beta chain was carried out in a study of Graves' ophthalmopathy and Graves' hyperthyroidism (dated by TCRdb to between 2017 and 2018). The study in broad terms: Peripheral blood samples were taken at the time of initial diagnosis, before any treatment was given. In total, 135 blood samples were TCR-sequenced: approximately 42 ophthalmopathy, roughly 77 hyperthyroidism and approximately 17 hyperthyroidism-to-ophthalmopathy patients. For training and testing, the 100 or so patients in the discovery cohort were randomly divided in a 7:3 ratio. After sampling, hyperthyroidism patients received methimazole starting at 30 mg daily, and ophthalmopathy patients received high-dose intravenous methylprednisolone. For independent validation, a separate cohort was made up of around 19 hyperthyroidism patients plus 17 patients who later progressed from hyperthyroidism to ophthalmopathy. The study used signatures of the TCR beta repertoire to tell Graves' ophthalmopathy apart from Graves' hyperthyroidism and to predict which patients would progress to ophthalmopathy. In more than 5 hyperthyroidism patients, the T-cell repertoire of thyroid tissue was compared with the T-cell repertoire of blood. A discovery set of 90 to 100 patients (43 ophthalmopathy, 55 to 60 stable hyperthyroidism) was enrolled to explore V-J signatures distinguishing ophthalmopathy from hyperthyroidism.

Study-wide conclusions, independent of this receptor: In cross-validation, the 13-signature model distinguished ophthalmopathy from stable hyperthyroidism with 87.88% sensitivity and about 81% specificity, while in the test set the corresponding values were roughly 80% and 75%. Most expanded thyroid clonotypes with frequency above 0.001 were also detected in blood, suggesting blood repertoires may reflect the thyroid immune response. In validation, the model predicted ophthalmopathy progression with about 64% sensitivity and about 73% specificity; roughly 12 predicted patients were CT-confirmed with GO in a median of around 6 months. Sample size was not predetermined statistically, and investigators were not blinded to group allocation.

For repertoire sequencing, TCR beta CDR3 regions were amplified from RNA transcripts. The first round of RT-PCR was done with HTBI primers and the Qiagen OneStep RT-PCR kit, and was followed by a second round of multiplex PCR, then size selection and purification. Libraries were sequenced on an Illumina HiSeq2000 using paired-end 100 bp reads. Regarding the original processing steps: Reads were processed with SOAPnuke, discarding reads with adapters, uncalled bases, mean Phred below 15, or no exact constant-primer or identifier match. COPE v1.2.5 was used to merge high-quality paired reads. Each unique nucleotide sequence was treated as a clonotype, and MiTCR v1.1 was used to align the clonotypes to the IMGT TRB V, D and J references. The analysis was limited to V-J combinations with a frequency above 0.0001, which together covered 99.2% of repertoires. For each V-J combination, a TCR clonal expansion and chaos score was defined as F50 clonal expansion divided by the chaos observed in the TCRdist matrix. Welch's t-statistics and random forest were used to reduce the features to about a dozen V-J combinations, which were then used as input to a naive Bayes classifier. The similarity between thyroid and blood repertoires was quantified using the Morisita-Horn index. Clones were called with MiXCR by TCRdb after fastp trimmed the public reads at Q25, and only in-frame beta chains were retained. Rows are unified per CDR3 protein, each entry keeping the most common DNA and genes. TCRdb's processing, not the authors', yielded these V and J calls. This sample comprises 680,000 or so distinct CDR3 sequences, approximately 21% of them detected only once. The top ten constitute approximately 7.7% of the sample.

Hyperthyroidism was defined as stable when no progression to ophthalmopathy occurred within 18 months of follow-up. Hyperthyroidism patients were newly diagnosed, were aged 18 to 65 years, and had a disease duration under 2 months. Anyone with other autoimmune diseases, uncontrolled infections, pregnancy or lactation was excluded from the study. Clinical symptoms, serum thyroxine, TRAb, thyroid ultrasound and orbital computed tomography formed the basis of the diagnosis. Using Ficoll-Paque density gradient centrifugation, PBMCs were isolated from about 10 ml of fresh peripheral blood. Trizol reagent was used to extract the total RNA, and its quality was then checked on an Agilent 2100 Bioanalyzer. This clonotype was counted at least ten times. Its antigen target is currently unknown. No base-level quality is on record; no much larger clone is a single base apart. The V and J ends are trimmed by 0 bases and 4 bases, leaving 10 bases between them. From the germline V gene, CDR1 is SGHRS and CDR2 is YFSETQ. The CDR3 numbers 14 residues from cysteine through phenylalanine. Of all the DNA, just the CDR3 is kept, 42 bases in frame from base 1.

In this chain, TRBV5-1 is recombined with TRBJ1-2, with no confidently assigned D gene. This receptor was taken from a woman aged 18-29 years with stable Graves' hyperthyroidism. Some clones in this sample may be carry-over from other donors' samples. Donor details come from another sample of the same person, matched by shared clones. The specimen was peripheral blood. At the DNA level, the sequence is TGCGCCAGCAGCTTGGATATTGACCTCTATGGCTACACCTTC. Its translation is CASSLDIDLYGYTF.